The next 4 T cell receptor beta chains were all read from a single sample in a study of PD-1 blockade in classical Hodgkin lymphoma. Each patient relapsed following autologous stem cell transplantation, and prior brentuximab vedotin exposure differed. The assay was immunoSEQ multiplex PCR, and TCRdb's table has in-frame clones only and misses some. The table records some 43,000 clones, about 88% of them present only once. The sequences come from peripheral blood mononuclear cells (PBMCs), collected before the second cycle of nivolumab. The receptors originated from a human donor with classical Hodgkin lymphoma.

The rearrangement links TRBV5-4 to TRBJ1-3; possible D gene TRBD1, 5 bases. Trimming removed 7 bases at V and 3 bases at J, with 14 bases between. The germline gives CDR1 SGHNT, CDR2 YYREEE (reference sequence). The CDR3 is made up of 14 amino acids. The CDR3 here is CASWLREGGNTIYF. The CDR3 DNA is TGTGCCAGCTGGCTCAGGGAAGGTGGAAACACCATATATTTT.

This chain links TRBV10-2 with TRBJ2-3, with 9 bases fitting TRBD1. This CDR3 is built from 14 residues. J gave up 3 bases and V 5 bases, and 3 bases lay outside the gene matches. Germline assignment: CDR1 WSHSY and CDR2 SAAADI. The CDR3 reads CASSRDRVTDTQYF. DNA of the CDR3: TGCGCCAGCAGTCGGGACAGGGTGACAGATACGCAGTATTTT.

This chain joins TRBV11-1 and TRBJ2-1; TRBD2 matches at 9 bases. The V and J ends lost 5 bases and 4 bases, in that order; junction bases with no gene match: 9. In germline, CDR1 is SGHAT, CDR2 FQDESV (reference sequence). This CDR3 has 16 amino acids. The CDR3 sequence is CASSPTGGRDYNEQFF. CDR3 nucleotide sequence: TGTGCCAGCAGCCCCACAGGCGGGAGGGATTACAATGAGCAGTTCTTC.

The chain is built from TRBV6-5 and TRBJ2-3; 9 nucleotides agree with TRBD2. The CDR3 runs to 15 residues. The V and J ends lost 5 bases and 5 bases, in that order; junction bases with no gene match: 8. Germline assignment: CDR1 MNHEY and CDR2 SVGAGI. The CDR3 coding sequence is TGTGCCAGCAGTATTAGCGGGAGAGAAGGAGATACGCAGTATTTT. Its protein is CASSISGREGDTQYF.